The source of this TCR beta chain is a study of blood T cells in healthy people across ages. V gave up 3 bases and J gave up 2 bases, with 18 bases separating them. The CDR3 sequence is 17 residues long. Germline CDR1 SGHRS, CDR2 YFSETQ. A second PCR, run for about 7 to 11 cycles, used a sample-barcoded 5' primer plus a J-beta primer mix. In TCRdb, the 5' RACE reads were re-called with MiXCR into one record per CDR3 protein. Among about 640,000 distinct CDR3 sequences listed, 58% were seen once. Regarding this clonotype: Its antigen is unidentified.

Study-wide findings and caveats: Higher diversity and more naive CD4+ cells were features of long-lived donors, compared to aged donors.

Donation came from healthy Caucasian individuals in Russia who were aged 6 to 90. It was roughly 10 milliliters of peripheral blood that were drawn from each donor. The clonotype originates from a man in his sixties in good health. The chain carries TRBV5-1 and TRBJ2-1, with D possibly TRBD2 on 6 matching bases. Sequences were obtained from blood. DNA of the CDR3: TGCGCCAGCAGCTACGACCCCTTAGCGGATCCCTACAATGAGCAGTTCTTC. Translated: CASSYDPLADPYNEQFF.